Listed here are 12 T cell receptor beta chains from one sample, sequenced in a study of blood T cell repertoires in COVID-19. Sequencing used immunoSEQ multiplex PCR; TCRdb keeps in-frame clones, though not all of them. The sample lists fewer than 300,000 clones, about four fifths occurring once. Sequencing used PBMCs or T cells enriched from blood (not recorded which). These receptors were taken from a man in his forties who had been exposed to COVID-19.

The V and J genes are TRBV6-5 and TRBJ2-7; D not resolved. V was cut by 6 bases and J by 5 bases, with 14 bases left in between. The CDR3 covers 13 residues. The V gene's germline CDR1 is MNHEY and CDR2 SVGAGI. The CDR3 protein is CASSTPRIDEQYF. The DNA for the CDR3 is TGTGCCAGCAGCACCCCCCGTATAGACGAGCAGTACTTC.

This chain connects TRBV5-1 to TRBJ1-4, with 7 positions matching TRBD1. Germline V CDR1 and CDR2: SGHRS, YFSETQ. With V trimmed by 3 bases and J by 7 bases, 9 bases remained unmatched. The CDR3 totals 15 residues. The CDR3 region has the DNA TGCGCCAGCAGCTACGGGGACAGAGTTTCTGAAAAACTGTTTTTT. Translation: CASSYGDRVSEKLFF.

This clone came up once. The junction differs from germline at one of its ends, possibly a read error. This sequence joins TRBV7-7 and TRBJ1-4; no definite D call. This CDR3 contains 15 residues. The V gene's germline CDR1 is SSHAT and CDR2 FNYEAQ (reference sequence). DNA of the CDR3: TGTGCTAGCAGCGCCCGCATGGGCACTAATGAAAAACTGTTTTTT. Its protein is CASSARMGTNEKLFF.

CDR3 amino acids: CASSYTTGFYGYTF. CDR3 nucleotides: TGTGCCAGCAGTTATACCACAGGTTTCTATGGCTACACCTTC. V usage is TRBV6-5 and J usage is TRBJ1-2; maybe TRBD1 (5 bases). The CDR3 is 14 residues long. Germline values: CDR1 MNHEY, CDR2 SVGAGI. V dropped 3 bases and J dropped 4 bases, with 12 bases sitting between them.

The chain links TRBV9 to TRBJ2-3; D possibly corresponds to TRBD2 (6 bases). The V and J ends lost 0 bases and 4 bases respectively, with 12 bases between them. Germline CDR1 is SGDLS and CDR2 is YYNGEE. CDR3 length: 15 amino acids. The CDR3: CASSVATGEADTQYF. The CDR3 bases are TGTGCCAGCAGCGTAGCTACGGGGGAGGCAGATACGCAGTATTTT.

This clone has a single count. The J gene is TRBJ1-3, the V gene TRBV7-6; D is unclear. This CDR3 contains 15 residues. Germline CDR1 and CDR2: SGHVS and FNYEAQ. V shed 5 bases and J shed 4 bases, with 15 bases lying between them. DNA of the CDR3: TGTGCCAGCAGCCTAACCTTGGGCCCAGGAAACACCATATATTTT. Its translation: CASSLTLGPGNTIYF.

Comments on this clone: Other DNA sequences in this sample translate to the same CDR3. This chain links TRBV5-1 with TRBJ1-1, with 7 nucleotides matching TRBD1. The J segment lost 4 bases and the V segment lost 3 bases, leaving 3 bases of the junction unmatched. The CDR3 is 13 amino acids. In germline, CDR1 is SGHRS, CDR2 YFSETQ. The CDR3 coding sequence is TGCGCCAGCAGCTCACAGGGGAGCACTGAAGCTTTCTTT. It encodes CASSSQGSTEAFF. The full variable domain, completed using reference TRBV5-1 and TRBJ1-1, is KAGVTQTPRYLIKTRGQQVTLSCSPISGHRSVSWYQQTPGQGLQFLFEYFSETQRNKGNFPGRFSGRQFSNSRSEMNVSTLELGDSALYLCASSSQGSTEAFFGQGTRLTVV.

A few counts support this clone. The CDR3 protein is CASSYRRDLEETQYF. CDR3 coding DNA: TGTGCCAGCAGTTATCGGCGGGACCTGGAAGAGACCCAGTACTTC. The chain combines TRBV6-5 with TRBJ2-5; D might be TRBD2 (6 bases). V shed 3 bases and J shed 3 bases, with 14 bases lying between them. The CDR3 consists of 15 residues. Germline V CDR1 and CDR2: MNHEY, SVGAGI.

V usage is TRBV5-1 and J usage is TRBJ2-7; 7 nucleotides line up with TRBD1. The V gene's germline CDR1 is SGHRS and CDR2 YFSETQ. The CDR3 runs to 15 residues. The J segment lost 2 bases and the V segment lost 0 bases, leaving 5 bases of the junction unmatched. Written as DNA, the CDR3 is TGCGCCAGCAGCTTGGGGGCAGGGGGAACCTACGAGCAGTACTTC. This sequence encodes CASSLGAGGTYEQYF.

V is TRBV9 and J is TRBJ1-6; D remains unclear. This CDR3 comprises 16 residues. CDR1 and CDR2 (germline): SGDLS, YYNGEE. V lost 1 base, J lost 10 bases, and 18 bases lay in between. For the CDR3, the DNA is TGTGCCAGCAGCGTATCCGGTCTGTCAGGCTTGTCACCCCTCCACTTT. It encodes CASSVSGLSGLSPLHF.

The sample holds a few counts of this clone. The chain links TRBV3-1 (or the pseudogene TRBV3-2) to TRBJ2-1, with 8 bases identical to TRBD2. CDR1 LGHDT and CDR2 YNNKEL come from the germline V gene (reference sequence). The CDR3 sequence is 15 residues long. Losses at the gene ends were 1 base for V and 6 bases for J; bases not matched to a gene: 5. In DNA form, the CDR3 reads TGTGCCAGCAGCCAAGCTGCCGGACTAGCCAATGAGCAGTTCTTC. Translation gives CASSQAAGLANEQFF.

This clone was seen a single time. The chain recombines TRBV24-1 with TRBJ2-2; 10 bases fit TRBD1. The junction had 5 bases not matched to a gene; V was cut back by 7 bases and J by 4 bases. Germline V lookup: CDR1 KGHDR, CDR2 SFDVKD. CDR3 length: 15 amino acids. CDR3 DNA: TGTGCCACCAGCCGACAGGGGGCGAGCACCGGGGAGCTGTTTTTT. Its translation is CATSRQGASTGELFF.